A selection of T cell receptor beta chains follows, all from one sample in a study of response to subunit inactivated influenza vaccine. TCRdb reprocessed the RT-PCR reads with MiXCR, giving one entry per CDR3 protein. The repertoire includes 160,000 or so distinct CDR3 sequences, about 11% of them detected once, and under 15% sits in the top ten. The source was non-naive T cells sorted from PBMCs, collected 45 days after vaccination. The origin of the receptors is a man in his fifties or sixties who received an inactivated influenza vaccine. Each CDR3 is given with its conserved first and last residue. D genes are given only for firm matches. Part of the rows lack a size; the others show once, few, many or a class for expanded clones.

d_call j_call clone_size v_call cdr3_aa cdr3_nt
TRBD2 TRBJ2-4 - TRBV15 CATSRGTSGGAF TGTGCCACCAGCAGAGGGACTAGCGGGGGGGCCTTC
- TRBJ1-1 - TRBV29-1 CSAPEGQATEAFF TGCAGCGCCCCAGAGGGGCAGGCCACTGAAGCTTTCTTT
TRBD2 TRBJ2-3 many TRBV5-6 CASSLTTSGGQTDTQYF TGTGCCAGCAGCCTGACGACTAGCGGGGGCCAAACAGATACGCAGTATTTT
- TRBJ1-2 few TRBV7-9 CASTSKGNYGYTF TGTGCCAGCACCTCAAAGGGGAACTATGGCTACACCTTC
TRBD1 TRBJ1-5 few TRBV6-1 CASRRDSRSNQPQHF TGTGCCAGCAGAAGGGACAGTCGTAGCAATCAGCCCCAGCATTTT
TRBD2 TRBJ2-3 many TRBV29-1 CSVHIVTSGTDTQYF TGCAGCGTCCATATAGTGACTAGCGGGACAGATACGCAGTATTTT
- TRBJ1-4 many TRBV5-1 CASSLGAREKLFF TGCGCCAGCAGCTTGGGAGCGAGAGAAAAACTGTTTTTT
- TRBJ2-3 few TRBV4-2 CASSQVDSTDTQYF TGTGCCAGCAGCCAAGTTGACAGCACAGATACGCAGTATTTT
- TRBJ2-7 few TRBV20-1 CSASLTNYEQYF TGCAGTGCTAGCTTGACGAACTACGAGCAGTACTTC
TRBD1 TRBJ1-2 - TRBV11-3 CAAGTGEDYGYTF TGTGCCGCAGGGACAGGGGAGGACTATGGCTACACCTTC
- TRBJ2-7 few TRBV6-2/TRBV6-3 CASSYGKAYEQYF TGTGCCAGCAGTTACGGCAAGGCCTACGAGCAGTACTTC
TRBD1 TRBJ2-5 few TRBV10-3 CAISDRGRGETQYF TGTGCCATCAGTGACAGGGGGCGCGGAGAGACCCAGTACTTC
TRBD2 TRBJ2-1 - TRBV27 CASSRLAGYKFSSYNEQFF TGTGCCAGCAGCCGACTAGCGGGATATAAATTCAGCTCCTACAATGAGCAGTTCTTC
TRBD1 TRBJ1-4 many TRBV12-3/TRBV12-4 CASSPDRAREKLFF TGTGCCAGCAGCCCGGACAGGGCTCGGGAAAAACTGTTTTTT
- TRBJ1-4 - TRBV28 CASKPHRFNEKLFF TGTGCCAGTAAACCACACCGATTTAATGAAAAACTGTTTTTT
- TRBJ2-5 - TRBV6-6 CASSYSVETQYF TGTGCCAGCAGTTACTCTGTCGAGACCCAGTACTTC
TRBD2 TRBJ2-2 - TRBV28 CASSLWNSGSETGELFF TGTGCCAGCAGTTTATGGAATAGCGGGAGTGAAACCGGGGAGCTGTTTTTT
- TRBJ2-1 few TRBV11-1 CASSLERGGEQFF TGTGCCAGCAGCTTAGAGAGGGGCGGTGAGCAGTTCTTC
- TRBJ2-1 few TRBV28 CASNTNRVVSGEQFF TGTGCCAGCAATACCAATCGGGTGGTTTCGGGTGAGCAGTTCTTC
TRBD1 TRBJ2-2 - TRBV7-2 CASSPAGTGAGELFF TGTGCCAGCAGCCCAGCCGGGACAGGGGCCGGGGAGCTGTTTTTT
- TRBJ2-2 - TRBV6-4 CASSAQGDTGELFF TGTGCCAGCAGTGCACAGGGAGACACCGGGGAGCTGTTTTTT
- TRBJ2-5 - TRBV7-9 CASSLFQETQYF TGTGCCAGCAGCTTATTCCAAGAGACCCAGTACTTC
- TRBJ2-1 - TRBV4-3 CASSQDLRLGQFF TGCGCCAGCAGCCAAGACCTCCGACTGGGCCAGTTCTTC
- TRBJ2-3 few TRBV5-1 CASGKGPISTDTQYF TGCGCCAGCGGGAAGGGACCCATTAGCACAGATACGCAGTATTTT